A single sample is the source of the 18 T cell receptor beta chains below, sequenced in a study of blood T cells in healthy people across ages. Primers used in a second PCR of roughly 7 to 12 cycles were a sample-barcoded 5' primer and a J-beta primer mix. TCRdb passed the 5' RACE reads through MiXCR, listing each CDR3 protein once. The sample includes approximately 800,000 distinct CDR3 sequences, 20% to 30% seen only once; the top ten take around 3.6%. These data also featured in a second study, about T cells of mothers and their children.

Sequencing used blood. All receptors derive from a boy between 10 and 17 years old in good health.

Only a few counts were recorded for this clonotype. For the CDR3, the DNA is TGCGCCAGCAGCTTGGCCCGGGCAGGGCCTGAAGCTTTCTTT. Protein: CASSLARAGPEAFF. The chain links TRBV5-1 to TRBJ1-1; possibly TRBD1 for D (5 bases). Germline values: CDR1 SGHRS, CDR2 YFSETQ. With 0 bases removed from V and 6 bases from J, the gap between germline ends came to 12 bases. The CDR3 runs to 14 residues. Full variable domain (rest looked up from reference TRBV5-1 and TRBJ1-1): KAGVTQTPRYLIKTRGQQVTLSCSPISGHRSVSWYQQTPGQGLQFLFEYFSETQRNKGNFPGRFSGRQFSNSRSEMNVSTLELGDSALYLCASSLARAGPEAFFGQGTRLTVV.

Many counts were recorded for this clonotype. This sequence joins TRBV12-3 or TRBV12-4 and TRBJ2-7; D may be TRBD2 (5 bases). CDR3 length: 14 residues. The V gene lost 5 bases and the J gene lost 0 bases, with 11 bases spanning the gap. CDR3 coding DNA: TGTGCCAGCAGTCGGGCTAGCTACTCCTACGAGCAGTACTTC. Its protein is CASSRASYSYEQYF.

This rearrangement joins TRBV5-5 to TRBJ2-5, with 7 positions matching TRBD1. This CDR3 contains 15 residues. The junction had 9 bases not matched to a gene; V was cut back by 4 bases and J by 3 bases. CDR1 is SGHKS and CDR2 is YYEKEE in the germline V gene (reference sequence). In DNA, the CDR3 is TGTGCCAGCAGCCACTCCTGGGACAGAGAAGAGACCCAGTACTTC. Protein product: CASSHSWDREETQYF.

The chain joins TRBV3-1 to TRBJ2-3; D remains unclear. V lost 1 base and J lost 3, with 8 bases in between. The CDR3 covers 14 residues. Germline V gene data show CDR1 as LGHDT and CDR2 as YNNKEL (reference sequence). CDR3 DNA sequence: TGTGCCAGCAGCCAAGTCTTTAAGACAGATACGCAGTATTTT. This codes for CASSQVFKTDTQYF.

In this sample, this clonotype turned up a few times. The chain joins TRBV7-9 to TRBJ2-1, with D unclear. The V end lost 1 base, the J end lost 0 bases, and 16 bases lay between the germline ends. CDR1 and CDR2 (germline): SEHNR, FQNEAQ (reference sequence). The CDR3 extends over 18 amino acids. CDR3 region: CASSLGQKGSISYNEQFF. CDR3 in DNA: TGTGCCAGCAGCTTAGGGCAGAAAGGCAGCATCTCCTACAATGAGCAGTTCTTC.

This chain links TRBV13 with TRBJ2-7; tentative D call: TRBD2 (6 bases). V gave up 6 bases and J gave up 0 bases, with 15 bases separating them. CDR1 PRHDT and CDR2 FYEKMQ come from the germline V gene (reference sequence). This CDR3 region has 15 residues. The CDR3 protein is CASRESGGISYEQYF. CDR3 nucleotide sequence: TGTGCCAGCAGGGAGTCCGGGGGAATCTCCTACGAGCAGTACTTC.

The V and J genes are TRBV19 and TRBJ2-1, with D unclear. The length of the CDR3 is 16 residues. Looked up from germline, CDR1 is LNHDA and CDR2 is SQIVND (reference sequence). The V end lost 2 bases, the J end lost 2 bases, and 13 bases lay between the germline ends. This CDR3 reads CASSITSERAYNEQFF. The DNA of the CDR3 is TGTGCCAGTAGTATAACGTCAGAAAGAGCCTACAATGAGCAGTTCTTC. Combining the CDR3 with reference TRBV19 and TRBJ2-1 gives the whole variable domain DGGITQSPKYLFRKEGQNVTLSCEQNLNHDAMYWYRQDPGQGLRLIYYSQIVNDFQKGDIAEGYSVSREKKESFPLTVTSAQKNPTAFYLCASSITSERAYNEQFFGPGTRLTVL.

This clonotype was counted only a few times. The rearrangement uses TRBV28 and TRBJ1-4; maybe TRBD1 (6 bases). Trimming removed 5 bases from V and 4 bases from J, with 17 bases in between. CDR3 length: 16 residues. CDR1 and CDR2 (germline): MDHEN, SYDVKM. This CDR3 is CASSPPGARVNEKLFF. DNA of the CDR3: TGTGCCAGCAGTCCCCCAGGGGCGCGGGTTAATGAAAAACTGTTTTTT. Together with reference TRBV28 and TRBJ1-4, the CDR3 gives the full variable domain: DVKVTQSSRYLVKRTGEKVFLECVQDMDHENMFWYRQDPGLGLRLIYFSYDVKMKEKGDIPEGYSVSREKKERFSLILESASTNQTSMYLCASSPPGARVNEKLFFGSGTQLSVL.

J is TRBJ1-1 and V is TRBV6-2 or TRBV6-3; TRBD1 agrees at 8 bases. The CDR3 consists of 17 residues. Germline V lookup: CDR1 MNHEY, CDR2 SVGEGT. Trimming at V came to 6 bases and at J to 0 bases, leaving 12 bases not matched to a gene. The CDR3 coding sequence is TGTGCCAGCAGGCCAGACGGACAGGGCCAGGTGAACACTGAAGCTTTCTTT. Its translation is CASRPDGQGQVNTEAFF.

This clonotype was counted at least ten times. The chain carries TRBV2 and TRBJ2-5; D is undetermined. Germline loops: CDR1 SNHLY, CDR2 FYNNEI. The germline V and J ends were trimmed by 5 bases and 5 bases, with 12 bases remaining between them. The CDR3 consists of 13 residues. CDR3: CASSPVGSETQYF. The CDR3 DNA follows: TGTGCCAGCAGTCCCGTTGGGTCGGAGACCCAGTACTTC. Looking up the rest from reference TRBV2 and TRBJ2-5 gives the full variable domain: EPEVTQTPSHQVTQMGQEVILRCVPISNHLYFYWYRQILGQKVEFLVSFYNNEISEKSEIFDDQFSVERPDGSNFTLKIRSTKLEDSAMYFCASSPVGSETQYFGPGTRLLVL.

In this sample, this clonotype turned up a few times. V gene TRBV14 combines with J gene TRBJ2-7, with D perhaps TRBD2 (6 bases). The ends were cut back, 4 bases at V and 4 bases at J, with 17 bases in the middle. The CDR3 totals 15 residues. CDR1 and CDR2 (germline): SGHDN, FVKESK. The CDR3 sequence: CASSLQAGRFYEQYF. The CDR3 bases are TGTGCCAGCAGCCTTCAGGCAGGGAGGTTTTACGAGCAGTACTTC.

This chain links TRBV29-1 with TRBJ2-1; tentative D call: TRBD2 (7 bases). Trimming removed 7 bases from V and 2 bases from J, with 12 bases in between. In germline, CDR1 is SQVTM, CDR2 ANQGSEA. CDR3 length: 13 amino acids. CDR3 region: CSALGGAYNEQFF. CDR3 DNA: TGCAGCGCCTTAGGGGGGGCCTACAATGAGCAGTTCTTC.

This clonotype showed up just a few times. CDR3 loop: CASSPDRATYGYTF. In DNA, the CDR3 is TGTGCCAGCTCACCGGACAGGGCCACCTATGGCTACACCTTC. V gene TRBV18 combines with J gene TRBJ1-2, with 8 bases aligning to TRBD1. In germline, CDR1 is KGHSH, CDR2 LQKENI. This CDR3 region has 14 residues. With V trimmed by 3 bases and J by 4 bases, 4 bases remained unmatched.

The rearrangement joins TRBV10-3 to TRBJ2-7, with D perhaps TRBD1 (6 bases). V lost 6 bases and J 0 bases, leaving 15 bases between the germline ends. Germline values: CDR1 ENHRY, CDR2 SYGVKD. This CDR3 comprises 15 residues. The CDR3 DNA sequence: TGTGCCATCAGGAAACAGGGATCGATCTCCTACGAGCAGTACTTC. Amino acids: CAIRKQGSISYEQYF.

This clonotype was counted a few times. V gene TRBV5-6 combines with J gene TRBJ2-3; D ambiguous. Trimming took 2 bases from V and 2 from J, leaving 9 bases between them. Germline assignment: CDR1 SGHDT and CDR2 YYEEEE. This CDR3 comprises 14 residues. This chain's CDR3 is CASSLILTTDTQYF. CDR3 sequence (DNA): TGTGCCAGCAGCTTAATACTCACCACAGATACGCAGTATTTT.

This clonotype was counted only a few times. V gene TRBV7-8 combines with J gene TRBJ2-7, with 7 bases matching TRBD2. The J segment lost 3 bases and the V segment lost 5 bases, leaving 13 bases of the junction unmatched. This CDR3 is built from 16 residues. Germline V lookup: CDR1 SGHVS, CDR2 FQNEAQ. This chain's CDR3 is CASSPENGRGNYEQYF. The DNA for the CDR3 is TGTGCCAGCAGCCCCGAGAACGGGCGGGGGAACTACGAGCAGTACTTC.

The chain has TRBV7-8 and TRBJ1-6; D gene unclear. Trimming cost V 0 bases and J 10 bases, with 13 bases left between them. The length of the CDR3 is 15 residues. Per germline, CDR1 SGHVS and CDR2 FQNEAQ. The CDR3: CASSLALGVGSPLHF. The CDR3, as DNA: TGTGCCAGCAGCTTAGCGCTGGGTGTGGGGTCACCCCTCCACTTT.

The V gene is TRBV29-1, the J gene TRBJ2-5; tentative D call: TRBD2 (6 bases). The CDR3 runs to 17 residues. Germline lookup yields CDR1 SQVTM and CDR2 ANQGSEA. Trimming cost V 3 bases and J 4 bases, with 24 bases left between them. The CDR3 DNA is TGCAGCGTTGAGCGTCTCGGGGGATGGGGGTCAAGAGAGACCCAGTACTTC. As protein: CSVERLGGWGSRETQYF.